This T cell receptor beta chain was captured by sequencing in a study of regulatory T cells in long-lasting Graves disease. Time point meaning: newly diagnosed GD, antithyroid drugs for less than 3 months. RNA isolated from PBMCs was used to make the TCR library. Regarding the study as a whole: Among persistent patients, a larger number of public clonotypes were shared (over 2,500) than among newly diagnosed patients (about 970).

Assembly of TCR beta libraries relied on iRepertoire HTBI primers together with Arm-PCR of CDR3 regions. TCRdb reanalysed the multiplex PCR reads using MiXCR and keeps one entry per CDR3 protein. This sample has hundreds of thousands of distinct CDR3 sequences; 16% occur once, and the top ten carry about 10%. CDR3 length: 14 residues. V lost 7 bases, J lost 7 bases, and 9 bases stayed unmatched. Germline values: CDR1 SNHLY, CDR2 FYNNEI. This clonotype was counted at least ten times. Its antigen is as yet unknown. These data are also associated with another study on T cells in Graves' hyperthyroidism and ophthalmopathy. That paper notes: Calling Graves' hyperthyroidism stable meant ophthalmopathy did not progress within 18 months. The diagnostic basis comprised clinical symptoms, serum thyroxine and TRAb, thyroid ultrasound and orbital computed tomography. First-round RT-PCR targeting the TCR CDR3 was performed with the HTBI primer set.

Here the sequenced sample was peripheral blood mononuclear cells (PBMCs), taken at new diagnosis, from a patient treated with antithyroid drugs. This TCR derives from a woman in her 30s with Graves disease. The chain is built from TRBV2 and TRBJ1-4, with 7 nucleotides matching TRBD1. CDR3 in amino acids: CASKLQGISEKLFF. The DNA for the CDR3 is TGTGCCAGCAAACTACAGGGGATAAGTGAAAAACTGTTTTTT.